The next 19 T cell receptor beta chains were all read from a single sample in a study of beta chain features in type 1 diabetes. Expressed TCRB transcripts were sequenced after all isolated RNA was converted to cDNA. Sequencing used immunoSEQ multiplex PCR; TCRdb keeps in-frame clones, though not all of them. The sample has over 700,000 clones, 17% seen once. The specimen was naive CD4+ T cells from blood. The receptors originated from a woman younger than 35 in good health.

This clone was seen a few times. The CDR3 protein is CASSADGTSVYEQYF. DNA of the CDR3: TGTGCCAGCAGCGCAGACGGGACTAGCGTCTACGAGCAGTACTTC. This chain joins TRBV2 and TRBJ2-7, with 10 positions matching TRBD2. Looked up from germline, CDR1 is SNHLY and CDR2 is FYNNEI. This CDR3 comprises 15 residues. The trim removed 6 bases at V and 3 bases at J, leaving 8 bases unmatched.

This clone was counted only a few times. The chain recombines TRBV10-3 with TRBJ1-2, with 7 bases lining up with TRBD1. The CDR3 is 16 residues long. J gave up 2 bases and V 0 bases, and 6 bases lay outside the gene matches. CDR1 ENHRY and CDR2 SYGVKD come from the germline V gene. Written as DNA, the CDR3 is TGTGCCATCAGTGAGTCTGTGAGGGGGCCGAACTATGGCTACACCTTC. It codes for CAISESVRGPNYGYTF.

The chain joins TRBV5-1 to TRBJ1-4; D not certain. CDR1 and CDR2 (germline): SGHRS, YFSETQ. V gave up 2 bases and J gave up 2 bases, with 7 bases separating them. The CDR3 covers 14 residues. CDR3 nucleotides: TGCGCCAGCAGCTTCGGAGATACTAATGAAAAACTGTTTTTT. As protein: CASSFGDTNEKLFF.

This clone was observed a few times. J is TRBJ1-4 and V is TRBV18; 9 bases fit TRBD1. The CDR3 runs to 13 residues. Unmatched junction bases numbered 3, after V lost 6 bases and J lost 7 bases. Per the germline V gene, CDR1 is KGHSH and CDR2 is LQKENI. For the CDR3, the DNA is TGTGCCAGCTCCGGACAGGGGCCTGAAAAACTGTTTTTT. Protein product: CASSGQGPEKLFF.

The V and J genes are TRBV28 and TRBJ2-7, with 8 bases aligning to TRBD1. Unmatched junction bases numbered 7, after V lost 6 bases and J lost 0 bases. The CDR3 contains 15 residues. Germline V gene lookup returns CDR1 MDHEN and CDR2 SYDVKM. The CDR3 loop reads CASRSGQAHSYEQYF. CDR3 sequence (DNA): TGTGCCAGCAGATCGGGACAGGCGCACTCCTACGAGCAGTACTTC.

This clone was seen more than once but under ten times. The CDR3 sequence is CASSVLTGGASGELFF. In nucleotides, the CDR3 is TGTGCCAGCAGCGTACTGACAGGGGGCGCATCCGGGGAGCTGTTTTTT. V gene TRBV9 combines with J gene TRBJ2-2; 10 bases are shared with TRBD1. This CDR3 spans 16 amino acids. Germline CDR1 is SGDLS and CDR2 is YYNGEE. Trimming removed 1 base from V and 6 bases from J; junction bases left unmatched: 6.

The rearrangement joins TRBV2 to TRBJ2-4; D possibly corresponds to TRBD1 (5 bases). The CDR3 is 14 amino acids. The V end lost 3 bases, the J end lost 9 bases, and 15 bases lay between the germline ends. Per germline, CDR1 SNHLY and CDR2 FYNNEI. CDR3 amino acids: CASSEGSGQGIQYF. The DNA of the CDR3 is TGTGCCAGCAGTGAGGGGTCCGGGCAGGGCATTCAGTACTTC. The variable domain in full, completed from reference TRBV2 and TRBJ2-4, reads EPEVTQTPSHQVTQMGQEVILRCVPISNHLYFYWYRQILGQKVEFLVSFYNNEISEKSEIFDDQFSVERPDGSNFTLKIRSTKLEDSAMYFCASSEGSGQGIQYFGAGTRLSVL.

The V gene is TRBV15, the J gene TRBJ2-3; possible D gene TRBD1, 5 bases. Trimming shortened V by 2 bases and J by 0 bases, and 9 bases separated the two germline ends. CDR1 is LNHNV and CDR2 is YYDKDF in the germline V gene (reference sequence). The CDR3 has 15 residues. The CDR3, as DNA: TGTGCCACCAGCAGAAGGACACAAAGCACAGATACGCAGTATTTT. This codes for CATSRRTQSTDTQYF. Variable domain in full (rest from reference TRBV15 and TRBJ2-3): DAMVIQNPRYQVTQFGKPVTLSCSQTLNHNVMYWYQQKSSQAPKLLFHYYDKDFNNEADTPDNFQSRRPNTSFCFLDIRSPGLGDTAMYLCATSRRTQSTDTQYFGPGTRLTVL.

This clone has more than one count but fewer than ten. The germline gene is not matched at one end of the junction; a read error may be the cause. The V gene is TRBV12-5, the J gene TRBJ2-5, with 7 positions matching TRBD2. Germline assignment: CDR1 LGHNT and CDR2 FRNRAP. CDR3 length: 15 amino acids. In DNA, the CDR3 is TGTGCTAGTGGATTCAAGCGGGACCCAAAAGAGGCCCAGTACTTC. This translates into CASGFKRDPKEAQYF.

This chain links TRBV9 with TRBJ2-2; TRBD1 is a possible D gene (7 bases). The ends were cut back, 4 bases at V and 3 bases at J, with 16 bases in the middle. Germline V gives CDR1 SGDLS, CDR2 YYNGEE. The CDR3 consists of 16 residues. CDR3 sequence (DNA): TGTGCCAGCAGCCCCCCAGGGGGGATGGACACCGGGGAGCTGTTTTTT. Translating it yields CASSPPGGMDTGELFF. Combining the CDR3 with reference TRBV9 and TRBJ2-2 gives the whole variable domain DSGVTQTPKHLITATGQRVTLRCSPRSGDLSVYWYQQSLDQGLQFLIQYYNGEERAKGNILERFSAQQFPDLHSELNLSSLELGDSALYFCASSPPGGMDTGELFFGEGSRLTVL.

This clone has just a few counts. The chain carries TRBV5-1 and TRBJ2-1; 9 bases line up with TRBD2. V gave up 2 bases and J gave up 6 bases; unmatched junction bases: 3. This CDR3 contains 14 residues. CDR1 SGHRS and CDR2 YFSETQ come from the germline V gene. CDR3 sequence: CASSLGLALNEQFF. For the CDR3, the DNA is TGCGCCAGCAGCTTAGGACTAGCGCTCAATGAGCAGTTCTTC.

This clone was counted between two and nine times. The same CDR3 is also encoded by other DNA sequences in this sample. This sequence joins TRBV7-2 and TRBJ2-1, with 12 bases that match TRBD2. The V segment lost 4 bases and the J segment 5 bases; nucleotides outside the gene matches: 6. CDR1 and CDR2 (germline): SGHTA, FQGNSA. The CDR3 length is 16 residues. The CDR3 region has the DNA TGTGCCAGCAGCTACCTTAGGACTAGCGGGAACAATGAGCAGTTCTTC. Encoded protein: CASSYLRTSGNNEQFF.

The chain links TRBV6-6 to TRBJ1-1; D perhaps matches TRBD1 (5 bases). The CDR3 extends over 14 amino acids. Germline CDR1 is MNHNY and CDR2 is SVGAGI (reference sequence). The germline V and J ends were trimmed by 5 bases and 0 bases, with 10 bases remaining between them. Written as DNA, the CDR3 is TGTGCCAGCAGTCTGCACAGGTTGAACACTGAAGCTTTCTTT. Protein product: CASSLHRLNTEAFF.

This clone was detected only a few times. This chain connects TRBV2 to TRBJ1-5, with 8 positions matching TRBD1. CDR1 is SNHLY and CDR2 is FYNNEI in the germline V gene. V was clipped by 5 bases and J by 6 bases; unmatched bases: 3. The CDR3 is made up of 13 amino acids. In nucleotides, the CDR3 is TGTGCCAGCAGTTACAGGGGGACTCAGCCCCAGCATTTT. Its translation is CASSYRGTQPQHF.

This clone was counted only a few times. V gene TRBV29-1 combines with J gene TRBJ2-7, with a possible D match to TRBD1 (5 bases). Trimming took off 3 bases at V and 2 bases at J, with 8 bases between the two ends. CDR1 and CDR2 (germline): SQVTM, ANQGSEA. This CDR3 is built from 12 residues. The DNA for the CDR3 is TGCAGCGTTGAGACAGAAACCTACGAGCAGTACTTC. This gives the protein CSVETETYEQYF.

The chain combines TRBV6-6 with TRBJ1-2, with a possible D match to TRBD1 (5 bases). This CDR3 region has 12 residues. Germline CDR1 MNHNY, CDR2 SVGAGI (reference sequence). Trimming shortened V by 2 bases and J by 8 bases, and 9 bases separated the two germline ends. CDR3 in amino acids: CASSYAGGGYTF. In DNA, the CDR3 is TGTGCCAGCAGTTACGCGGGGGGAGGCTACACCTTC.

The CDR3 here is CASSEQGGQSEQYF. The CDR3 bases are TGTGCCAGCAGTGAGCAAGGGGGGCAGAGCGAGCAGTACTTC. The gene calls are TRBV2 and TRBJ2-7; the D call may be TRBD1 or TRBD2 (6 bases each). With 3 bases removed from V and 6 bases from J, the gap between germline ends came to 15 bases. This CDR3 is 14 amino acids long. The V gene's germline CDR1 is SNHLY and CDR2 FYNNEI.

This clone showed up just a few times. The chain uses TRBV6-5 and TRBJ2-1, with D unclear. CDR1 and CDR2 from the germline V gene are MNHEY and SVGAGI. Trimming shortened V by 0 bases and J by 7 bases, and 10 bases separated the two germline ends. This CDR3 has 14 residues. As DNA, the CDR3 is TGTGCCAGCAGTTACTCGGATATAGGAAATGAGCAGTTCTTC. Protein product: CASSYSDIGNEQFF.

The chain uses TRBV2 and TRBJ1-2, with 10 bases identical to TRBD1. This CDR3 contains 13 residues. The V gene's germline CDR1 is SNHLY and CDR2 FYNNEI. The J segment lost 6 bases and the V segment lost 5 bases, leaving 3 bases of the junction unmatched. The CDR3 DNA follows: TGTGCCAGCAGTTCGGACAGGGGGAATGGCTACACCTTC. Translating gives CASSSDRGNGYTF.